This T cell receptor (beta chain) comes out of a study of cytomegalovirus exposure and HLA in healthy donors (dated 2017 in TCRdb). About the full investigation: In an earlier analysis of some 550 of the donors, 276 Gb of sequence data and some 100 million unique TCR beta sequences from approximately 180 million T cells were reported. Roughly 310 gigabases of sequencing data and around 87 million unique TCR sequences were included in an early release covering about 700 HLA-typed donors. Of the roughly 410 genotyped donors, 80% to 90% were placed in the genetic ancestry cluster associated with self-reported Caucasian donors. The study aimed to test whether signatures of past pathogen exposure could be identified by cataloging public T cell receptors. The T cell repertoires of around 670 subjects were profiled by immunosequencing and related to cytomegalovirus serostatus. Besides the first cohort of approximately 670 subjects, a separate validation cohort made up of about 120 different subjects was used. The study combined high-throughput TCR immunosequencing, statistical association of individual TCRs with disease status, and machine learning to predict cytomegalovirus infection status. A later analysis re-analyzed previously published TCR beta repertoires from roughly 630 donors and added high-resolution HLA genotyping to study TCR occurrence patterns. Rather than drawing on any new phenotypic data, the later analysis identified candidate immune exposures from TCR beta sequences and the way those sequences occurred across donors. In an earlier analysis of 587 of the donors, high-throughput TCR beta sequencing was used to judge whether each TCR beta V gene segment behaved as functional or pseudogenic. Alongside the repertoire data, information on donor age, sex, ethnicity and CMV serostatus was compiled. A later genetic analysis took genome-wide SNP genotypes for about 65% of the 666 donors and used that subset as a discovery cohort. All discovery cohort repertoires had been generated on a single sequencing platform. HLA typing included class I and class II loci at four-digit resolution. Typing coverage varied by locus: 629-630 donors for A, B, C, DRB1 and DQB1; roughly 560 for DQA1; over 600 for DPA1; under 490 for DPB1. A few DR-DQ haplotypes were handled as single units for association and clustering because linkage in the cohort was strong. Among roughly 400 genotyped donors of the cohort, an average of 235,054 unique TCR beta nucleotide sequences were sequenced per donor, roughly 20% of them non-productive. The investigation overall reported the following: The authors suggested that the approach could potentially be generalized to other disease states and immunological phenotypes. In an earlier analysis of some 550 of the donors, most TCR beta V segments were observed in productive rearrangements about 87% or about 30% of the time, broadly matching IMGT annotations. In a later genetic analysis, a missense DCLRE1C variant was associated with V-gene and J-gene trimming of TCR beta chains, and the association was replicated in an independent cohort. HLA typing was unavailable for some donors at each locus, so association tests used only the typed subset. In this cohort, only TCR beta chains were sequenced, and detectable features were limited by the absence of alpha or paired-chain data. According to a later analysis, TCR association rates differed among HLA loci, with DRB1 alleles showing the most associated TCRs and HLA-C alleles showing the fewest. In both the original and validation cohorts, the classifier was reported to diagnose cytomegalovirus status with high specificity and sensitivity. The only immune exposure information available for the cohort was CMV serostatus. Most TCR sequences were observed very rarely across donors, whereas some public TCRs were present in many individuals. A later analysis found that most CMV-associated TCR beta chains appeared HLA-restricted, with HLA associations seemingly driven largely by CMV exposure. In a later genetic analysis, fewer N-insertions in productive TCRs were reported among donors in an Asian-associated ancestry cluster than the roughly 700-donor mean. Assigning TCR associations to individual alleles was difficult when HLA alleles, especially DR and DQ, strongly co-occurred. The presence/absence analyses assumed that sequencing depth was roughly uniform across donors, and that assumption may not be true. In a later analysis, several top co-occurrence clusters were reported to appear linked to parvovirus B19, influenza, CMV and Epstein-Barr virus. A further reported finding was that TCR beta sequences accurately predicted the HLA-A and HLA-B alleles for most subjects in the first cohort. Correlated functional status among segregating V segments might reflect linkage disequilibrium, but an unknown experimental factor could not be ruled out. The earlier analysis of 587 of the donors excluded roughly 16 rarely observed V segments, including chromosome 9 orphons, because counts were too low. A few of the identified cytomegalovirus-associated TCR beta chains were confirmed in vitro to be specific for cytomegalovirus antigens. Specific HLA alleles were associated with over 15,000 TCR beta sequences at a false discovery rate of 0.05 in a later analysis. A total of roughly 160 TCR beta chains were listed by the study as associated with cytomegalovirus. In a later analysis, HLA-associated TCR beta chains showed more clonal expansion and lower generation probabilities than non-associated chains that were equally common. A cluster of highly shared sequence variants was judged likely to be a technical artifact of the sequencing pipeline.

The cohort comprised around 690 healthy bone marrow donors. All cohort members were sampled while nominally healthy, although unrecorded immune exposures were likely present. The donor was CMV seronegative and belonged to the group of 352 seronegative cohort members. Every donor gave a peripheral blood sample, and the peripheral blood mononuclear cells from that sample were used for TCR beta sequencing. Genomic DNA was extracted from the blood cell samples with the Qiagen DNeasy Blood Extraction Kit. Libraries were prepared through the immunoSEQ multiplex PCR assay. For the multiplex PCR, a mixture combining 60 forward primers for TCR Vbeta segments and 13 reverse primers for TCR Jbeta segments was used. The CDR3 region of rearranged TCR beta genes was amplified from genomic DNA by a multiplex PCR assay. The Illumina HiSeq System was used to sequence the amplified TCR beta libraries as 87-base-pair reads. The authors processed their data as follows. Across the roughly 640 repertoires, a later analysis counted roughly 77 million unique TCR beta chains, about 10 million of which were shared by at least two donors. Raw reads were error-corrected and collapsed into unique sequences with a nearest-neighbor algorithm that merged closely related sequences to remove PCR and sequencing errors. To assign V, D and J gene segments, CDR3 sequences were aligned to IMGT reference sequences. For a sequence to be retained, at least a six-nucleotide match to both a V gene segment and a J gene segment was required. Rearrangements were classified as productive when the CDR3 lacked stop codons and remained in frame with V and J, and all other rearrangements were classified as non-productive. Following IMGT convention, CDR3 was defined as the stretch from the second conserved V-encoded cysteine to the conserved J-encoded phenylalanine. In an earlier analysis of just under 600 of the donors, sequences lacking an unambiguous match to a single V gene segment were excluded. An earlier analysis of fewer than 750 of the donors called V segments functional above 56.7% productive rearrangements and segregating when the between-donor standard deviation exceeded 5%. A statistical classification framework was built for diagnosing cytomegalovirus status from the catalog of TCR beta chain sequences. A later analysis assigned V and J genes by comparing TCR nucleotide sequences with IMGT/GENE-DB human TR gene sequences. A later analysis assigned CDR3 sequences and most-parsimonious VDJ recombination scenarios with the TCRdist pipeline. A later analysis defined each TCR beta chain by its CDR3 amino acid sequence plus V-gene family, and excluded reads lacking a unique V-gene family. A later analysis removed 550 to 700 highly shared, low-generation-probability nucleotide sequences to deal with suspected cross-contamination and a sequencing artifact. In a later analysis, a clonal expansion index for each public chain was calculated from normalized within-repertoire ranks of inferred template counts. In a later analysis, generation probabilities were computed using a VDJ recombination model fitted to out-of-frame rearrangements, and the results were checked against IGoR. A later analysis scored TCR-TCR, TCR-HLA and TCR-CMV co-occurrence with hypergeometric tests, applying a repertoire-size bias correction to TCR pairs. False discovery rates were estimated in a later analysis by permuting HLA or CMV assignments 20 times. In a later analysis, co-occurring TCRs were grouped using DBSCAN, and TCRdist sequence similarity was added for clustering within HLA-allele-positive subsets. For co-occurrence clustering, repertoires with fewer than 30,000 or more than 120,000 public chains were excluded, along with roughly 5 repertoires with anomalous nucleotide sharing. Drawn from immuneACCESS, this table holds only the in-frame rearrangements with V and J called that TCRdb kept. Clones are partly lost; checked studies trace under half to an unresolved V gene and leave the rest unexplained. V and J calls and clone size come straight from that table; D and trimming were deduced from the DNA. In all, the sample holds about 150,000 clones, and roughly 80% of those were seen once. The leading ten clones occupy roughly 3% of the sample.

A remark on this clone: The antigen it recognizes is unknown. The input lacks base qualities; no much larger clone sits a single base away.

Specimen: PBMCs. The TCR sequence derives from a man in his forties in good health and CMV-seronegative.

The CDR3 sequence is CASSLDNVGGRDTQYF. The nucleotide sequence is TGTGCCAGCAGCTTAGATAATGTGGGAGGGAGAGATACGCAGTATTTT. Here the chain combines TRBV11-2 and TRBJ2-3, and 7 junctional nucleotides match TRBD2. The germline V end is reduced by 0 bases and the J end by 5 bases; junction bases left unmatched: 8. From the germline V gene, CDR1 is SGHAT and CDR2 is FQNNGV. Its CDR3 holds 16 amino acids, cysteine through phenylalanine. Here the CDR3 DNA is all that survives: 48 bases in frame from base 1. The full variable domain, with segments outside the CDR3 supplied by the reference TRBV11-2 and TRBJ2-3 proteins, appears as EAGVAQSPRYKIIEKRQSVAFWCNPISGHATLYWYQQILGQGPKLLIQFQNNGVVDDSQLPKDRFSAERLKGVDSTLKIQPAKLEDSAVYLCASSLDNVGGRDTQYFGPGTRLTVL.